The 16 T cell receptor beta chains in this list originate from one sample, sequenced in a study of cytomegalovirus exposure and HLA in healthy donors. PCR primers comprised 60 Vbeta and 13 Jbeta primers. Clones were read by immunoSEQ multiplex PCR, and TCRdb kept only the in-frame ones, dropping some. Its table records 200,000 to 250,000 clones. The sample taken for sequencing was PBMCs. These receptor sequences come from a woman aged 25 to 39 in good health and CMV-seropositive.

The chain joins TRBV7-9 to TRBJ2-7; possibly TRBD2 for D (6 bases). Germline V gene sequence: CDR1 SEHNR, CDR2 FQNEAQ (reference sequence). V lost 5 bases, J lost 3 bases, and 20 bases lay in between. The CDR3 is 16 amino acids. The CDR3 sequence: CASSQSYRSGDYEQYF. The DNA of the CDR3 is TGTGCCAGCAGCCAATCGTACCGCTCGGGGGACTACGAGCAGTACTTC.

In DNA, the CDR3 is TGTGCCAGTACCACACTCTCGACAGATCGGAACACCATATATTTT. Protein product: CASTTLSTDRNTIYF. V usage is TRBV19 and J usage is TRBJ1-3; D may be TRBD1 (5 bases). The CDR3 has 15 residues. Germline CDR1 and CDR2: LNHDA and SQIVND (reference sequence). V lost 7 bases and J lost 7, with 20 bases in between.

The chain links TRBV6-1 to TRBJ1-2; D remains unclear. Trimming took off 3 bases at V and 6 bases at J, with 14 bases between the two ends. The CDR3 consists of 14 residues. In germline, CDR1 is MNHNS, CDR2 SASEGT. The CDR3 is CASSDFRYSHGYTF. In nucleotides, the CDR3 is TGTGCCAGCAGTGACTTCCGATACAGTCATGGCTACACCTTC.

CDR3 sequence: CASSTVGQQETQYF. CDR3 DNA: TGCGCCAGCAGTACCGTGGGACAGCAAGAGACCCAGTACTTC. V and J are TRBV5-1 and TRBJ2-5; 7 positions agree with TRBD1. In germline, CDR1 is SGHRS, CDR2 YFSETQ. Unmatched junction bases numbered 6, after V lost 5 bases and J lost 2 bases. This CDR3 region has 14 residues. The full variable domain, rest sourced from reference TRBV5-1 and TRBJ2-5, is KAGVTQTPRYLIKTRGQQVTLSCSPISGHRSVSWYQQTPGQGLQFLFEYFSETQRNKGNFPGRFSGRQFSNSRSEMNVSTLELGDSALYLCASSTVGQQETQYFGPGTRLLVL.

This chain connects TRBV5-1 to TRBJ1-1; 9 nucleotides agree with TRBD1. The V gene's germline CDR1 is SGHRS and CDR2 YFSETQ. The V segment lost 2 bases and the J segment 1 base; nucleotides outside the gene matches: 12. The CDR3 extends over 18 amino acids. DNA of the CDR3: TGCGCCAGCAGCTTCCGGGACAGGGATGCCGTAACGAACACTGAAGCTTTCTTT. Translated, it gives CASSFRDRDAVTNTEAFF.

The chain recombines TRBV11-3 with TRBJ2-1; 10 bases line up with TRBD2. After removal of 3 bases from V and 2 bases from J, the junction contained 1 base not matched to a gene. The CDR3 is 15 amino acids. Germline CDR1 SGHNT, CDR2 YENEEA. The CDR3 spells CASSFLAGAYNEQFF. The CDR3 DNA follows: TGTGCCAGCAGCTTCCTAGCGGGAGCCTACAATGAGCAGTTCTTC.

The V call is TRBV7-2, the J call TRBJ1-3; 10 bases agree with TRBD1. V shed 4 bases and J 5 bases; nucleotides not matched to a gene: 5. The CDR3 sequence is 15 residues long. CDR1 and CDR2 from the germline V gene are SGHTA and FQGNSA. The CDR3 DNA reads as TGTGCCAGCAGCTCACGGACAGGGGGTAGAAACACCATATATTTT. Its translation: CASSSRTGGRNTIYF.

This rearrangement joins TRBV11-3 to TRBJ2-7; 11 positions agree with TRBD2. Germline loops: CDR1 SGHNT, CDR2 YENEEA. The CDR3 totals 15 residues. After removal of 5 bases from V and 2 bases from J, the junction contained 5 bases not matched to a gene. This chain's CDR3 is CASSQGLAETYEQYF. The CDR3, as DNA: TGTGCCAGCAGCCAGGGACTAGCGGAGACCTACGAGCAGTACTTC.

The genes are TRBV5-1 and TRBJ2-7; perhaps TRBD2 as D (5 bases). The CDR3 sequence is 15 residues long. The germline CDR1 and CDR2 sequences are SGHRS and YFSETQ. V was pared by 0 bases and J by 0 bases, with 10 bases between. The CDR3 DNA reads as TGCGCCAGCAGCTTGGGAGGACGGGACTCCTACGAGCAGTACTTC. Translating gives CASSLGGRDSYEQYF.

This chain links TRBV20-1 with TRBJ2-1; unclear D gene. The germline V gene encodes CDR1 DFQATT and CDR2 SNEGSKA (reference sequence). This CDR3 has 10 amino acids. This CDR3 is CTAASNEQFF. The CDR3 nucleotides are TGCACTGCAGCCTCTAATGAGCAGTTCTTC.

V gene TRBV6-5 combines with J gene TRBJ2-3; D is possibly TRBD2 (5 bases). Germline V gene data show CDR1 as MNHEY and CDR2 as SVGAGI. This CDR3 has 15 residues. Between the trimmed V and J ends, which lost 3 bases and 4 bases, there was a span of 14 bases. The CDR3 protein is CASSYTSFLADTQYF. CDR3 coding DNA: TGTGCCAGCAGTTATACTAGTTTCTTGGCAGATACGCAGTATTTT.

The chain links TRBV6-4 to TRBJ2-1, with a tentative D call TRBD1 (5 bases). The V gene lost 0 bases and the J gene lost 5 bases, with 8 bases spanning the gap. CDR1 MRHNA and CDR2 SNTAGT come from the germline V gene. This CDR3 comprises 14 residues. DNA of the CDR3: TGTGCCAGCAGTGACTCGGCAGGGAACAATGAGCAGTTCTTC. Its translation: CASSDSAGNNEQFF.

The chain couples TRBV14 to TRBJ2-7, with D tentatively TRBD1 (6 bases). Germline CDR1 is SGHDN and CDR2 is FVKESK. With 0 bases removed from V and 0 bases from J, the gap between germline ends came to 15 bases. The CDR3 covers 17 residues. Written as DNA, the CDR3 is TGTGCCAGCAGCCAAGAAAGGGCTACAGGGTTCTCCTACGAGCAGTACTTC. This gives the protein CASSQERATGFSYEQYF.

The V gene is TRBV5-6, the J gene TRBJ1-2; TRBD1 might be the D (5 bases). Germline assignment: CDR1 SGHDT and CDR2 YYEEEE. This CDR3 has 13 residues. Trimming shortened V by 6 bases and J by 8 bases, and 17 bases separated the two germline ends. The CDR3 is CASNVAGGGGYTF. The CDR3 nucleotides are TGTGCCAGCAATGTAGCGGGGGGAGGAGGCTACACCTTC.

The rearrangement joins TRBV6-5 to TRBJ1-2; no clear D gene. There are 15 residues in the CDR3. CDR1 MNHEY and CDR2 SVGAGI come from the germline V gene. The V and J ends lost 0 bases and 2 bases respectively, with 10 bases between them. CDR3 coding DNA: TGTGCCAGCAGTTACTCCGGGGTTGGGAACTATGGCTACACCTTC. This codes for CASSYSGVGNYGYTF.

The rearrangement uses TRBV6-6 and TRBJ1-1, with TRBD1 identical over 8 bases. This CDR3 comprises 14 residues. The V gene's germline CDR1 is MNHNY and CDR2 SVGAGI (reference sequence). Unmatched junction bases numbered 5, after V lost 3 bases and J lost 5 bases. The CDR3 sequence is CASSYQGAETEAFF. The CDR3 coding sequence is TGTGCCAGCAGTTATCAGGGGGCGGAAACTGAAGCTTTCTTT.